The 26 T cell receptor beta chains reported below all come from one sample, sequenced in a study of blood T cells in healthy people across ages. A second PCR, run for about 7 to 11 cycles, used a sample-barcoded 5' primer plus a J-beta primer mix. TCRdb reanalysed the 5' RACE reads using MiXCR and keeps one entry per CDR3 protein. The repertoire includes over 950,000 distinct CDR3 sequences, roughly half of them detected once, and over 20% sits in the top ten. The material sequenced was blood. The receptors originated from a woman aged 55-69 years in good health.

This chain joins TRBV30 and TRBJ2-5; D could derive from TRBD1 or TRBD2 (5 bases each). The J call may be wrong; the DNA end is better matched by TRBJ2-7. Germline V gene lookup returns CDR1 GTSNPN and CDR2 SVGIG (reference sequence). The CDR3 contains 14 residues. The CDR3 nucleotides are TGTGCCTGGGGGACCCTTGGGGCGCCTTACGAGCAGTACTTC. It codes for CAWGTLGAPYEQYF.

The chain recombines TRBV11-1 with TRBJ2-3; D gene uncertain. Germline lookup yields CDR1 SGHAT and CDR2 FQDESV (reference sequence). The CDR3 runs 14 residues. Trimming took 5 bases from V and 5 from J, leaving 14 bases between them. CDR3 in amino acids: CASSADRIGDTQYF. The CDR3 coding sequence is TGTGCCAGCAGCGCGGACCGTATCGGAGATACGCAGTATTTT.

The chain is built from TRBV27 and TRBJ2-5; a weak D match, TRBD1 (6 bases). Germline-derived CDR1 and CDR2 are MNHEY and SMNVEV (reference sequence). V lost 8 bases and J lost 7, with 20 bases in between. This CDR3 spans 14 amino acids. The CDR3 is CASRRSVGGGTQYF. CDR3 nucleotides: TGTGCCAGCCGACGGTCCGTAGGGGGTGGGACCCAGTACTTC.

J is TRBJ2-3 and V is TRBV21-1; the DNA was not used to check the table's D call, TRBD2. TRBV21-1 is classified as a pseudogene. The CDR3 runs 17 residues. This CDR3 reads CASSKSSNRLAGDTQYF. The CDR3 DNA reads as TGTGCCAGCAGCAAATCCTCGAATCGACTAGCGGGAGATACGCAGTATTTT.

V usage is TRBV24-1 and J usage is TRBJ1-1, with D maybe TRBD1 (6 bases). The germline V gene encodes CDR1 KGHDR and CDR2 SFDVKD. This CDR3 has 14 amino acids. The V gene lost 7 bases and the J gene lost 2 bases, with 13 bases spanning the gap. For the CDR3, the DNA is TGTGCCACCAGCCCGACAGGCGTTAACACTGAAGCTTTCTTT. Amino acid sequence: CATSPTGVNTEAFF.

The rearrangement links TRBV11-2 to TRBJ2-1; a possible D gene is TRBD2 (6 bases). Germline CDR1 and CDR2: SGHAT and FQNNGV. The CDR3 sequence is 14 residues long. Deletions cut 5 bases from V and 4 bases from J, with 12 bases between. Here the CDR3 DNA reads TGTGCCAGCAGCCAATCCGGGGGATACAATGAGCAGTTCTTC. Translation gives CASSQSGGYNEQFF.

This CDR3 reads CASSQENRFNEQFF. The CDR3 DNA sequence: TGCGCCAGCAGCCAAGAGAACCGATTCAATGAGCAGTTCTTC. J is TRBJ2-1 and V is TRBV4-3; D ambiguous. Trimming left V 0 bases short and J 6 bases short, with 9 bases between. The CDR3 extends over 14 amino acids. Germline CDR1 and CDR2: LGHNA and YSLEER.

The chain employs TRBV5-1 and TRBJ2-1; a weak D match, TRBD2 (5 bases). V was pared by 0 bases and J by 7 bases, with 17 bases between. CDR1 and CDR2 from the germline V gene are SGHRS and YFSETQ. This CDR3 has 16 residues. CDR3 in amino acids: CASSLDRAGTGNEQFF. Here the CDR3 DNA reads TGCGCCAGCAGCTTGGATCGGGCCGGAACGGGAAATGAGCAGTTCTTC.

The rearrangement joins TRBV11-2 to TRBJ2-1; TRBD2 agrees at 7 bases. The germline gives CDR1 SGHAT, CDR2 FQNNGV. V was clipped by 0 bases and J by 3 bases; unmatched bases: 5. The CDR3 is 16 amino acids. The CDR3 reads CASSLDGSGGYNEQFF. In nucleotides, the CDR3 is TGTGCCAGCAGCTTAGACGGGTCGGGGGGCTACAATGAGCAGTTCTTC.

This clonotype was picked up a small number of times. CDR3 nucleotides: TGCGCCAGCAGCCAAAGGGGGAATCCGCAGTATTTT. Residues: CASSQRGNPQYF. The chain couples TRBV4-1 to TRBJ2-3; D is perhaps TRBD1 (6 bases). V dropped 2 bases and J dropped 10 bases, with 10 bases sitting between them. The CDR3 is 12 amino acids. The germline V gene has CDR1 MGHRA and CDR2 YSYEKL.

This clonotype was picked up many times. The J gene is TRBJ2-7, the V gene TRBV2; D is unclear. V lost 4 bases and J lost 3, with 4 bases in between. CDR3 size: 11 residues. From germline, CDR1 is SNHLY and CDR2 FYNNEI. CDR3: CASSVGYEQYF. CDR3 DNA: TGTGCCAGCAGTGTTGGCTACGAGCAGTACTTC.

The rearrangement links TRBV5-1 to TRBJ2-1; 7 bases match TRBD2. Per germline, CDR1 SGHRS and CDR2 YFSETQ. Trimming removed 6 bases from V and 5 bases from J; junction bases left unmatched: 8. The CDR3 consists of 14 residues. In DNA form, the CDR3 reads TGCGCCAGCACCCTCGGGGGGAGGCACAATGAGCAGTTCTTC. Translating it yields CASTLGGRHNEQFF.

This clonotype was detected a few times. This chain joins TRBV20-1 and TRBJ1-2, with 7 positions matching TRBD1. The J segment lost 7 bases and the V segment lost 0 bases, leaving 5 bases of the junction unmatched. The CDR3 extends over 13 amino acids. Per germline, CDR1 DFQATT and CDR2 SNEGSKA (reference sequence). The chain's CDR3 is CSARDKGALGYTF. CDR3 coding DNA: TGCAGTGCTAGAGATAAGGGGGCCCTTGGCTACACCTTC.

The chain is built from TRBV20-1 and TRBJ2-1; D unclear. V dropped 3 bases and J dropped 9 bases, with 9 bases sitting between them. Germline values: CDR1 DFQATT, CDR2 SNEGSKA (reference sequence). The CDR3 is made up of 11 amino acids. The CDR3, as DNA: TGCAGTGCTAGGAACCTAGGTGAGCAGTTCTTC. This codes for CSARNLGEQFF.

This clonotype came up a few times. The J gene is TRBJ1-4, the V gene TRBV5-6, with D unresolved. The CDR3 sequence is 16 residues long. The V and J ends lost 2 bases and 8 bases respectively, with 19 bases between them. Germline V gives CDR1 SGHDT, CDR2 YYEEEE. DNA for the CDR3: TGTGCCAGCAGCTTTAGGACTGCAATAGTGGGAGAAAAACTGTTTTTT. Protein: CASSFRTAIVGEKLFF.

This chain uses TRBV29-1 with TRBJ2-7; TRBD1 agrees at 7 bases. The CDR3 has 12 residues. The germline V gene encodes CDR1 SQVTM and CDR2 ANQGSEA. The J segment lost 2 bases and the V segment lost 5 bases, leaving 3 bases of the junction unmatched. The CDR3 DNA follows: TGCAGCGTTACAGGGGACCCCTACGAGCAGTACTTC. Protein: CSVTGDPYEQYF.

The gene calls are TRBV20-1 and TRBJ2-4; 7 bases fit TRBD2. V gave up 5 bases and J gave up 7 bases; unmatched junction bases: 5. The germline V gene has CDR1 DFQATT and CDR2 SNEGSKA (reference sequence). The CDR3 totals 12 residues. The CDR3 region is CSAGWRENIQYF. CDR3 in DNA: TGCAGTGCTGGTTGGCGGGAGAACATTCAGTACTTC.

The genes are TRBV29-1 and TRBJ1-1; D is unclear. V gave up 7 bases and J gave up 1 base, with 13 bases separating them. The CDR3 has 13 amino acids. In germline, CDR1 is SQVTM, CDR2 ANQGSEA. The CDR3 DNA reads as TGCAGCGCGTCAGTGGAGGGGAACACTGAAGCTTTCTTT. Translated: CSASVEGNTEAFF. The full variable domain, completed using reference TRBV29-1 and TRBJ1-1, is SAVISQKPSRDICQRGTSLTIQCQVDSQVTMMFWYRQQPGQSLTLIATANQGSEATYESGFVIDKFPISRPNLTFSTLTVSNMSPEDSSIYLCSASVEGNTEAFFGQGTRLTVV.

The V gene is TRBV7-2, the J gene TRBJ2-4; D is undetermined. The assigned J gene may be wrong: the sequence end matches TRBJ2-5 better. The CDR3 sequence is 14 residues long. Looked up from germline, CDR1 is SGHTA and CDR2 is FQGNSA. CDR3 sequence (DNA): TGTGCCAGCAGCTTAATGAGGACCGAGAAGACCCAGTACTTC. Its protein is CASSLMRTEKTQYF.

This chain uses TRBV7-8 with TRBJ2-7; the D gene is possibly TRBD1 (5 bases). CDR1 is SGHVS, CDR2 FQNEAQ, per germline. The CDR3 runs 16 residues. V was pared by 2 bases and J by 2 bases, with 16 bases between. CDR3 loop: CASSLRGSRDPYEQYF. CDR3 coding DNA: TGTGCCAGCAGCTTAAGGGGCTCACGAGACCCCTACGAGCAGTACTTC.

The gene calls are TRBV6-6 and TRBJ1-4; D gene uncertain. CDR3 length equals 15 residues. The germline V and J ends were trimmed by 6 bases and 10 bases, with 21 bases remaining between them. Germline assignment: CDR1 MNHNY and CDR2 SVGAGI (reference sequence). The CDR3 is CASRNTGTELGKLFF. Written as DNA, the CDR3 is TGTGCCAGCAGAAACACCGGCACGGAGCTGGGAAAACTGTTTTTT.

The chain has TRBV24-1 and TRBJ2-5, with a weak D call TRBD1 (6 bases). In germline, CDR1 is KGHDR, CDR2 SFDVKD. The CDR3 loop spans 16 amino acids. V shed 4 bases and J shed 2 bases, with 16 bases lying between them. The CDR3 region has the DNA TGTGCCACCAGTGACTCCCGACAGGAACCTCAAGAGACCCAGTACTTC. It encodes CATSDSRQEPQETQYF.

The chain links TRBV27 to TRBJ2-5; possibly TRBD2 for D (5 bases). Deletions cut 1 base from V and 1 base from J, with 10 bases between. The germline gives CDR1 MNHEY, CDR2 SMNVEV (reference sequence). The CDR3 extends over 15 amino acids. The CDR3 is CASSLWRSPQETQYF. In DNA form, the CDR3 reads TGTGCCAGCAGTTTATGGAGGAGCCCCCAAGAGACCCAGTACTTC.

This chain connects TRBV7-6 to TRBJ1-5, with D perhaps matching TRBD1 (5 bases). This CDR3 comprises 17 residues. Germline lookup yields CDR1 SGHVS and CDR2 FNYEAQ. The germline V and J ends were trimmed by 0 bases and 0 bases, with 12 bases remaining between them. The CDR3 sequence: CASSLAAETASNQPQHF. CDR3 nucleotides: TGTGCCAGCAGCTTAGCGGCCGAGACAGCTAGCAATCAGCCCCAGCATTTT. Supplemented by reference TRBV7-6 and TRBJ1-5, the full variable domain reads GAGVSQSPRYKVTKRGQDVALRCDPISGHVSLYWYRQALGQGPEFLTYFNYEAQQDKSGLPNDRFSAERPEGSISTLTIQRTEQRDSAMYRCASSLAAETASNQPQHFGDGTRLSIL.

This clonotype was seen a few times. The chain has TRBV4-1 and TRBJ2-2; D could derive from TRBD1 or TRBD2 (5 bases each). V lost 5 bases and J 2 bases, leaving 15 bases between the germline ends. The CDR3 loop spans 16 amino acids. Germline values: CDR1 MGHRA, CDR2 YSYEKL. This CDR3 is CASSFRRDQNTGELFF. The CDR3 DNA is TGCGCCAGCAGCTTTCGCCGGGACCAAAACACCGGGGAGCTGTTTTTT.

J is TRBJ2-1 and V is TRBV4-1; unclear D gene. V was clipped by 2 bases and J by 4 bases, with 15 bases between them. The CDR3 consists of 16 residues. Looked up from germline, CDR1 is MGHRA and CDR2 is YSYEKL. The DNA for the CDR3 is TGCGCCAGCAGCCAACCCTTAAGTACAACGTACAATGAGCAGTTCTTC. Protein sequence: CASSQPLSTTYNEQFF.